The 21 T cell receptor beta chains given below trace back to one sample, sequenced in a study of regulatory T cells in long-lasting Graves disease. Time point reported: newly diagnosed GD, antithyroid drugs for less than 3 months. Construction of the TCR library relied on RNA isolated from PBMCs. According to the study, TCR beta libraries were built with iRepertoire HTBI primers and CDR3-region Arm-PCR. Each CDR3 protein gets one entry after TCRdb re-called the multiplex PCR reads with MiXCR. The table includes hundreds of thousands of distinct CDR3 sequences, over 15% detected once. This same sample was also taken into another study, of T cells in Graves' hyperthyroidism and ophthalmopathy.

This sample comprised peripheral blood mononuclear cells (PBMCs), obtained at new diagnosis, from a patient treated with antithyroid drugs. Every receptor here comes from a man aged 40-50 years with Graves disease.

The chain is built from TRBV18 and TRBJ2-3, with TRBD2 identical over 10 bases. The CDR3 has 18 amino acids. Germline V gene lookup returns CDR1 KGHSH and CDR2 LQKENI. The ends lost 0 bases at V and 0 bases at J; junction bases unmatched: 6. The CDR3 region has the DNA TGTGCCAGCTCACCACCGGCGTCTAGCGGGGGTAGCACAGATACGCAGTATTTT. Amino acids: CASSPPASSGGSTDTQYF.

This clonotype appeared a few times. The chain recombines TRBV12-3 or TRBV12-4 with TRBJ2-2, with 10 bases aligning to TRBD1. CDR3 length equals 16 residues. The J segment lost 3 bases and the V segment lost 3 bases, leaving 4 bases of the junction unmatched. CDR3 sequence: CASSFGTGVYTGELFF. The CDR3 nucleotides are TGTGCCAGCAGTTTTGGGACAGGGGTCTACACCGGGGAGCTGTTTTTT.

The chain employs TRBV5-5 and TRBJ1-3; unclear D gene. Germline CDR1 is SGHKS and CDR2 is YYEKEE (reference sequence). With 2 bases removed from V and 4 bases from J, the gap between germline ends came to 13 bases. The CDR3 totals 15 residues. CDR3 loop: CASSFIAGLGNTIYF. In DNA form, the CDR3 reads TGTGCCAGCAGCTTTATTGCAGGACTCGGAAACACCATATATTTT. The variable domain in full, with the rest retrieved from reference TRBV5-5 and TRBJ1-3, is DAGVTQSPTHLIKTRGQQVTLRCSPISGHKSVSWYQQVLGQGPQFIFQYYEKEERGRGNFPDRFSARQFPNYSSELNVNALLLGDSALYLCASSFIAGLGNTIYFGEGSWLTVV.

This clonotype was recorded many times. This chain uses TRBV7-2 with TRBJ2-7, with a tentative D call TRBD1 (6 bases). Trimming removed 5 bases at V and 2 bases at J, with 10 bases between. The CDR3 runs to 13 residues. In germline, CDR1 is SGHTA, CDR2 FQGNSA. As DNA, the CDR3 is TGTGCCAGCAGCCGGGACAAAGCCTACGAGCAGTACTTC. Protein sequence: CASSRDKAYEQYF.

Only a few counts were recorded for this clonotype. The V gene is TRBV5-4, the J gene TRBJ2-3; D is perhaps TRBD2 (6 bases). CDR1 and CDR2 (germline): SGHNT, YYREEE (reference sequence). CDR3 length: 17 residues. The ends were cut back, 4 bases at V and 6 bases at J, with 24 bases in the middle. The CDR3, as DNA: TGTGCCAGCAGCGCTGGGACTGGGTATGCCATGGGGGATACGCAGTATTTT. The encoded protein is CASSAGTGYAMGDTQYF.

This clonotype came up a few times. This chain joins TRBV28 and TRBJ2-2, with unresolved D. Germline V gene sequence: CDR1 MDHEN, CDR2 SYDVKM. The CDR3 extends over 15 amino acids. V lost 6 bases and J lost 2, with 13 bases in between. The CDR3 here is CASRLLFANTGELFF. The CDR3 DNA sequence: TGTGCCAGCAGACTCCTTTTCGCCAACACCGGGGAGCTGTTTTTT.

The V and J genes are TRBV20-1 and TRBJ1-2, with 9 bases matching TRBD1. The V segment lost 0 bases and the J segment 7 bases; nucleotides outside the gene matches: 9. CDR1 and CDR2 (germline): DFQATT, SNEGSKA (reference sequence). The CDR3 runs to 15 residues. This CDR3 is CSARDPPDRGSGYTF. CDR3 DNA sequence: TGCAGTGCTAGAGACCCCCCCGACAGGGGGTCTGGCTACACCTTC.

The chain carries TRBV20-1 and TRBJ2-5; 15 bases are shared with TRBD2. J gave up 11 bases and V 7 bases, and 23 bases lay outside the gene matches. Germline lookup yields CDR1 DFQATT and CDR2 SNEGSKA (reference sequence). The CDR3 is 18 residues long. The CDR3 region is CSVPTGTSGGTKNNEQYF. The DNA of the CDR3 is TGCAGTGTTCCGACCGGGACTAGCGGGGGGACAAAAAACAATGAGCAGTACTTC.

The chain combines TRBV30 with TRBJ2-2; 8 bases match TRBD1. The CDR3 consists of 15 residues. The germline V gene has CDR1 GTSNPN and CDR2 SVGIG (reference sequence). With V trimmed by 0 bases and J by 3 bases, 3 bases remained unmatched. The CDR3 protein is CAWSVMDRDTGELFF. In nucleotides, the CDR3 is TGTGCCTGGAGTGTAATGGACAGGGACACCGGGGAGCTGTTTTTT.

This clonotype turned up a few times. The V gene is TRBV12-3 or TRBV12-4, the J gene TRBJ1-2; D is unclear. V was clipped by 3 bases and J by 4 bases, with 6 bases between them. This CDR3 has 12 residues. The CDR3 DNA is TGTGCCAGCAGTTTCGGATGCTATGGCTACACCTTC. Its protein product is CASSFGCYGYTF.

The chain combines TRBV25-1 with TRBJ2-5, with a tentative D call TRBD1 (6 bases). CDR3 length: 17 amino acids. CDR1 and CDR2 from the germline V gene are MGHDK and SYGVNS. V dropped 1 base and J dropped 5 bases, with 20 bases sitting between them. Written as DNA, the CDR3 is TGTGCCAGCAGTGAATCAGGCAGGGGTGACTTTGGGGAGACCCAGTACTTC. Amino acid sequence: CASSESGRGDFGETQYF.

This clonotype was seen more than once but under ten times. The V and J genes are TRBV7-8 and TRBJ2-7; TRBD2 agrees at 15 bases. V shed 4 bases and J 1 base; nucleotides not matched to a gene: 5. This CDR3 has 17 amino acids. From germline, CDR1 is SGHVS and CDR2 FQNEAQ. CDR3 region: CASSSGTSGGLSYEQYF. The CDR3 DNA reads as TGTGCCAGCAGCTCGGGGACTAGCGGGGGGCTGTCCTACGAGCAGTACTTC.

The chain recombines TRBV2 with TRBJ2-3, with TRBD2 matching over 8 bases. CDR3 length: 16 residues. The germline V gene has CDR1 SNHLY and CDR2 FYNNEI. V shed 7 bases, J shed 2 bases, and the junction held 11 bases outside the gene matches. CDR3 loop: CASMEGAGASTDTQYF. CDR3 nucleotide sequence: TGTGCCAGCATGGAGGGAGCGGGAGCTTCCACAGATACGCAGTATTTT.

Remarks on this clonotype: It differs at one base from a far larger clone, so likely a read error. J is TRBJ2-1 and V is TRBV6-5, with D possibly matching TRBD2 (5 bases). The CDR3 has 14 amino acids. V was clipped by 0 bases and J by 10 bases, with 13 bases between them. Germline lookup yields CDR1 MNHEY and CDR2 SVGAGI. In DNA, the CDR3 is TGTGCCAGCAGTTACTCGTATGGGGAGAACGAGCAGTTCTTC. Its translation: CASSYSYGENEQFF.

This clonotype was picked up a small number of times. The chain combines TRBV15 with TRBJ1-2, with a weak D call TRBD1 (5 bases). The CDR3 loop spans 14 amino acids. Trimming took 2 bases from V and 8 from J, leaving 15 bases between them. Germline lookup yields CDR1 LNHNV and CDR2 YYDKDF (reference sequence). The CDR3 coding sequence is TGTGCCACCAGCAGACTTGGGCAGGGCGGCGGCTACACCTTC. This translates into CATSRLGQGGGYTF.

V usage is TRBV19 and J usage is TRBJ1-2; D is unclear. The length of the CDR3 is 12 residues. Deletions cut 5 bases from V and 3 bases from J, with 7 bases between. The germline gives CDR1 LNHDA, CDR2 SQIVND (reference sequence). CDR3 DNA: TGTGCCAGTAGTGTGGGTTACTATGGCTACACCTTC. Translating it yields CASSVGYYGYTF. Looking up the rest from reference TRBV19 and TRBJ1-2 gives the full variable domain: DGGITQSPKYLFRKEGQNVTLSCEQNLNHDAMYWYRQDPGQGLRLIYYSQIVNDFQKGDIAEGYSVSREKKESFPLTVTSAQKNPTAFYLCASSVGYYGYTFGSGTRLTVV.

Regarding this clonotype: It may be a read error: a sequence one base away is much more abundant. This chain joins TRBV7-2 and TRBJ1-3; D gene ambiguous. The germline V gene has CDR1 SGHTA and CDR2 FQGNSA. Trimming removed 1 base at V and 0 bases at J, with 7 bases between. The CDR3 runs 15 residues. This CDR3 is CASSLGSYSGNTIYF. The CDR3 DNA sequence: TGTGCCAGCAGCTTAGGCAGCTACTCTGGAAACACCATATATTTT.

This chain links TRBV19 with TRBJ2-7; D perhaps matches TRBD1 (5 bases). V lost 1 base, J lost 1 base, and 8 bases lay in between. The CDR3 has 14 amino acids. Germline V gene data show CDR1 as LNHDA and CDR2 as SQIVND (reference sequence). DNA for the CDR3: TGTGCCAGTAGTATAGGTAGACAGTCCTACGAGCAGTACTTC. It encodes CASSIGRQSYEQYF. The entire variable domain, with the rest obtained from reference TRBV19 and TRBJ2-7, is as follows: DGGITQSPKYLFRKEGQNVTLSCEQNLNHDAMYWYRQDPGQGLRLIYYSQIVNDFQKGDIAEGYSVSREKKESFPLTVTSAQKNPTAFYLCASSIGRQSYEQYFGPGTRLTVT.

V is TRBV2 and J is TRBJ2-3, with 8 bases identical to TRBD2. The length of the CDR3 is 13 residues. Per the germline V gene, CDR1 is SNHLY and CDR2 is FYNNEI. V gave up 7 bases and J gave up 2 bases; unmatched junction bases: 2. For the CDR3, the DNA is TGTGCCAGCAACGGGGGGGTCACAGATACGCAGTATTTT. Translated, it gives CASNGGVTDTQYF.

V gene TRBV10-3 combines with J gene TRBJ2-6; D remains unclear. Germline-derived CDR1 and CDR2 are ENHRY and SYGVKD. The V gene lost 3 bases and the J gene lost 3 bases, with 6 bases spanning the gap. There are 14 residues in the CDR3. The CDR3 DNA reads TGTGCCATCAGTGAAGTTTATGGGGCCAACGTCCTGACTTTC. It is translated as CAISEVYGANVLTF.

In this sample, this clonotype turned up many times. The chain's CDR3 is CASIRTGGNTEAFF. The DNA of the CDR3 is TGTGCCAGCATCCGGACAGGGGGGAACACTGAAGCTTTCTTT. The rearrangement uses TRBV5-5 and TRBJ1-1, with 10 bases that match TRBD1. The CDR3 contains 14 residues. The V gene end was trimmed by 6 bases and the J gene end by 1 base; junction bases not matched to a gene: 3. Germline V gene data show CDR1 as SGHKS and CDR2 as YYEKEE (reference sequence).